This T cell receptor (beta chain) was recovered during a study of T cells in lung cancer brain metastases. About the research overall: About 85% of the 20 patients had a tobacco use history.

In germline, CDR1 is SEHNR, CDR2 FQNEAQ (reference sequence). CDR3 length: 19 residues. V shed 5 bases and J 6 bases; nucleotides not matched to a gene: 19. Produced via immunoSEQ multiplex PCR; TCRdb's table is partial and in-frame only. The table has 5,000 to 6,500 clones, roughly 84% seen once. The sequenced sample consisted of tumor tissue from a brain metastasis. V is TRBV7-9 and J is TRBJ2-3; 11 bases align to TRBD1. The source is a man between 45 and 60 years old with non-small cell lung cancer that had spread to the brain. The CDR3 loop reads CASSPTSGQGGSLFDTQYF. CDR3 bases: TGTGCCAGCAGCCCTACCTCGGGACAGGGGGGTTCGCTTTTCGATACGCAGTATTTT.